This record concerns one TCR beta chain sequence. Its antigen is unidentified. Here immunoSEQ multiplex PCR was the method, and the copy in TCRdb shows in-frame clones only, minus some. The repertoire holds around 12,000 clones, with approximately 84% as singletons. The data stem from a study of graft-versus-host responses after intestinal transplantation. Study summary: Transplants were multivisceral, liver-intestinal, or isolated intestinal. Study-level points and caveats: Marrow from the recipient contained GvH clones, some of which had appeared first in ileum or blood.

Germline CDR1 and CDR2: GTSNPN and SVGIG (reference sequence). This CDR3 contains 13 residues. The V end lost 0 bases, the J end lost 5 bases, and 11 bases lay between the germline ends. The receptor comes from a human patient who received an intestinal transplant, so some T cells may come from the graft donor. V is TRBV30 and J is TRBJ2-7; D not resolved. The specimen comprised PBMCs, sampled roughly 290 days after intestinal transplant. CDR3 sequence (DNA): TGTGCCTGGAGTGTAGCCCCGAGGAACGAGCAGTACTTC. The encoded protein is CAWSVAPRNEQYF.